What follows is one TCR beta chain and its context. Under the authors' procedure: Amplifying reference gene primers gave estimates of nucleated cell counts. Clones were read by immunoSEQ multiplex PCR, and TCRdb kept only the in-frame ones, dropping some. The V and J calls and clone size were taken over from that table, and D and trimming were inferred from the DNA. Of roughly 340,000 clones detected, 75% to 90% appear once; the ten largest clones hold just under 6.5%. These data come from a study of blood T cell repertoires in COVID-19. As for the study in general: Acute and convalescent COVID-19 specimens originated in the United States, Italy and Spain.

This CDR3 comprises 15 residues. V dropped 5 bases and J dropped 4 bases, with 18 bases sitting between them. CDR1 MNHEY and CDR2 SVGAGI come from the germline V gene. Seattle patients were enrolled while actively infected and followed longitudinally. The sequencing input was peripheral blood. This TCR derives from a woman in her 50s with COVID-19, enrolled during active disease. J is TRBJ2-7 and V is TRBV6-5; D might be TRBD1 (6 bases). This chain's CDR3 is CASSLPADSAYEQYF. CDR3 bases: TGTGCCAGCAGTCTCCCCGCGGACAGTGCGTACGAGCAGTACTTC.